The clone carrying this T cell receptor (beta chain) was seen once. As yet, its antigen is unknown. V trimming: 2 bases; J trimming: 1 base; junction bases outside the gene matches: 2. Germline V gene sequence: CDR1 KGHSY, CDR2 FQNENV. The CDR3 has 15 amino acids. The data belong to a study of T cell responses to AZD1222 COVID-19 vaccine. The repertoire was sequenced with immunoSEQ multiplex PCR; TCRdb's copy has only in-frame clones and lacks some. This table holds 180,000 or so clones, approximately 93% found once. Broader study findings: All repertoire sampling was performed exclusively after the peak T cell response.

This clonotype was obtained from an adult who received the AZD1222 COVID-19 vaccine. The material sequenced was peripheral blood, taken 28 days after the second AZD1222 dose. The V gene is TRBV16, the J gene TRBJ2-7, with 10 bases lining up with TRBD1. The CDR3 loop is CASSQRTGGSYEQYF. As DNA, the CDR3 is TGTGCCAGCAGCCAACGGACAGGGGGGTCCTACGAGCAGTACTTC.